This TCR beta chain was observed in a study of blood T cell repertoires in COVID-19. On the study more broadly: Acute and convalescent COVID-19 specimens originated in the United States, Italy and Spain. Nucleic acid was either cDNA or gDNA, and it came from T cells, B-cell-depleted T cells, or PBMCs.

CDR3 length equals 14 residues. The germline V and J ends were trimmed by 8 bases and 9 bases, with 20 bases remaining between them. Germline V gene lookup returns CDR1 MNHEY and CDR2 SMNVEV (reference sequence). In the authors' methods: Reference gene primer amplification yielded estimated nucleated cell counts. Generated by immunoSEQ multiplex PCR, the TCRdb table keeps only in-frame clones and is missing some. V and J calls and clone size are given by that table; D and trimming were obtained from the DNA. The table shows under 120,000 clones, with 70% to 90% occurring only once. Sequenced: peripheral blood. This receptor was taken from a human donor in a cohort sampled during active COVID-19. The chain joins TRBV27 to TRBJ2-4; D is possibly TRBD2 (6 bases). The CDR3 DNA is TGTGCCAGCCGGCCTGGCGTAGCGGCAGGCATTCAGTACTTC. Its protein is CASRPGVAAGIQYF.